The present T cell receptor beta chain was sequenced within a study of blood T cell repertoires in COVID-19. Study-level background: Acute-phase and convalescent COVID-19 samples originated in the United States, Italy and Spain. Nucleic acid was either cDNA or gDNA, and it came from T cells, B-cell-depleted T cells, or PBMCs.

Original processing methods: Reference gene primer amplification gave estimated nucleated cell counts. The repertoire was sequenced with immunoSEQ multiplex PCR; TCRdb's copy has only in-frame clones and lacks some. V and J calls and clone size follow that table, whereas D and trimming were derived from the DNA. The sample consists of about 360,000 clones, 81% of them appearing once. This CDR3 spans 17 amino acids. Germline V lookup: CDR1 KGHDR, CDR2 SFDVKD. The V segment lost 1 base and the J segment 0 bases; nucleotides outside the gene matches: 5. The V call is TRBV24-1, the J call TRBJ2-5, with 9 bases matching TRBD2. Source material: peripheral blood. This clonotype originated in a human donor with acute or convalescent COVID-19. The donor label of this sample is uncertain. The CDR3 nucleotides read TGTGCCACCAGTGATTTCCTAGCGGGGACTTACCAAGAGACCCAGTACTTC. It yields the protein CATSDFLAGTYQETQYF.